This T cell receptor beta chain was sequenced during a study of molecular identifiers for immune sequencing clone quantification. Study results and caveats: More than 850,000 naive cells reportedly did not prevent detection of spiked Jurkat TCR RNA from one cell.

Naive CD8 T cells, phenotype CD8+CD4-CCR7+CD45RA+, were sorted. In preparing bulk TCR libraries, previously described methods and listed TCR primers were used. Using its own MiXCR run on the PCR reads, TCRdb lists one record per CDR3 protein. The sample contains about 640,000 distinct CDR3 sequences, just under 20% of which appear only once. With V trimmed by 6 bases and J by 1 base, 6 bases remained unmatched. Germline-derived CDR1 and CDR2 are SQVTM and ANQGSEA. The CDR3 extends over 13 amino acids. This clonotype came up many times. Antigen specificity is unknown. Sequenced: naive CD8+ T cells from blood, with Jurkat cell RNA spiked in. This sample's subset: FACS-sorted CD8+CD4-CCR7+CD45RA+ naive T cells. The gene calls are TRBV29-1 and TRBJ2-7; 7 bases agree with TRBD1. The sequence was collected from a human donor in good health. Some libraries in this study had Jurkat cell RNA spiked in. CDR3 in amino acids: CSVFGDSSYEQYF. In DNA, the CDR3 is TGCAGCGTCTTTGGGGACAGTTCCTACGAGCAGTACTTC.